This TCR beta chain stems from a study of T cells in Graves' hyperthyroidism and ophthalmopathy (dated by TCRdb to the late 2010s). For the wider study: Peripheral blood was collected at initial diagnosis, before any treatment. A discovery cohort of about a hundred patients, 43 with Graves' ophthalmopathy and more than 55 with stable Graves' hyperthyroidism, was used to find distinguishing TCR V-J signatures. Prospective prediction of ophthalmopathy was tested in an independent validation cohort of some 20 hyperthyroidism patients and 15 to 17 patients who later progressed to ophthalmopathy. For training and testing, the 80 to 100 patients in the discovery cohort were randomly divided in a 7:3 ratio. The study also compared thyroid tissue and blood T-cell repertoires from 6 or 7 Graves' hyperthyroidism patients. After sampling, hyperthyroidism patients received methimazole starting at 30 mg daily, and ophthalmopathy patients received high-dose intravenous methylprednisolone. The paper reports TCR Vbeta CDR3 sequencing of approximately 130 peripheral blood samples: 40 or so ophthalmopathy, some 80 hyperthyroidism and around 17 progressor patients.

Moderately to severely active disease, a Clinical Activity Score of at least 3, a NOSPECS grade of at least 4, and a duration under 3 months were present in ophthalmopathy patients. Any patient with an uncontrolled infection, another autoimmune disease, pregnancy or lactation was excluded. Diagnoses relied on clinical symptoms, serum thyroxine and TRAb, thyroid ultrasound and orbital computed tomography. Ficoll-Paque density gradient centrifugation was used to isolate PBMCs from 10 ml of fresh peripheral blood. Total RNA was extracted using Trizol reagent, and RNA quality was assessed on an Agilent 2100 Bioanalyzer. V and J lose 6 bases and 4 bases, and a span of 21 bases separates them. CDR3 length: 16 amino acids, cysteine to phenylalanine. Only the CDR3 DNA stays, 48 bases, in frame from base 1. According to the germline V gene, CDR1 reads MNHNS and CDR2 reads SASEGT. Amplification of TCR beta CDR3 regions was carried out from RNA transcripts. A first-round RT-PCR of the TCR CDR3 used the HTBI primer set with the Qiagen OneStep RT-PCR kit. A second multiplex PCR round built the libraries, followed by size selection and purification. The libraries were sequenced on an Illumina HiSeq2000 using paired-end 100 bp reads. Per the source publication's procedure: SOAPnuke was used to process the raw data, removing reads that contained adapters or uncalled bases, had a mean Phred below 15, or lacked an exact match to the constant primer or identifier. High-quality paired reads were merged using COPE v1.2.5, and each unique nucleotide sequence was defined as a clonotype. MiTCR v1.1 was used to align clonotypes to the IMGT TRBV, TRBD and TRBJ reference segments. Analysis was restricted to V-J combinations with a frequency above 0.0001, which covered 99.2% of repertoires. The TCS score was defined as F50 (clonal expansion) divided by E x V (chaos), with BLOSUM62-based TCRdist calculated between CDR3 peptides within each V-J. Welch's t-statistics and random forest reduced around 550 V-J features to 10 to 15, which were used in a naive Bayes classifier (R e1071). TCRdb reprocessed the public reads (quality trimming at Q25 with fastp, clone calling with MiXCR) and kept in-frame beta chains. Rows merge per CDR3 protein into single entries with the most common DNA and genes. None of the V and J calls come from the authors' own analysis; TCRdb made them. In all, the sample holds 560,000 or so distinct CDR3 sequences, and just under 20% of those were seen once. The ten largest clonotypes hold roughly 50% of the sample.

This clonotype was seen ten or more times. Its binding antigen is unknown. There are no base qualities to consult, and no much larger clone falls within one base. The study at large found these results: Sample size was not statistically predetermined, and investigators were not blinded to group allocation. In cross-validation, a model built on a 13 V-J signature told ophthalmopathy apart from stable hyperthyroidism with approximately 90% sensitivity and around 84% specificity, and in testing the same model reached 80%/75%. In validation, the model predicted progression to ophthalmopathy with just under 71% sensitivity and 72% to 85% specificity, a median of 6.5 months before onset. Blood samples also contained most of the expanded thyroid clonotypes (frequency above 0.001), which suggests that blood repertoires may reflect thyroid immune responses.

Sequenced sample: blood. The receptor comes from a man aged 40-49 years with Graves' ophthalmopathy. Rearrangement joined TRBV6-1 to TRBJ2-5; no D segment can be confidently identified. CDR3 reads: CASSLWGSPSRETQYF. The DNA is as follows: TGTGCCAGCAGCCTCTGGGGATCGCCATCGAGAGAGACCCAGTACTTC.